The present T cell receptor beta chain was sequenced within a study of T cells in Graves' hyperthyroidism and ophthalmopathy. With 4 bases removed from V and 0 bases from J, the gap between germline ends came to 6 bases. Per the germline V gene, CDR1 is KGHSH and CDR2 is LQKENI. CDR3 length: 13 amino acids. From RNA transcripts, TCR beta CDR3 regions were amplified. First-round RT-PCR targeting the TCR CDR3 was performed with the HTBI primer set. Each CDR3 protein is one row after TCRdb ran MiXCR on the multiplex PCR reads. The sample lists hundreds of thousands of distinct CDR3 sequences; 11% to 15% were seen once. Many counts were recorded for this clonotype.

The sample consisted of blood. This chain links TRBV18 with TRBJ2-5, with D unclear. The TCR originated in a woman in her thirties with Graves' hyperthyroidism that later progressed to Graves' ophthalmopathy. The CDR3 nucleotides are TGTGCCAGCTCACGCGGCAACCAAGAGACCCAGTACTTC. Protein sequence: CASSRGNQETQYF.